The 23 T cell receptor beta chains below were found in one sample sequenced in a study of synovial regulatory T cells in juvenile arthritis. The assay was immunoSEQ multiplex PCR, and TCRdb's table has in-frame clones only and misses some. The listing records 9,500 to 10,000 clones. Material for sequencing was Treg cells from blood. The sample's subset: remaining (HLA-DR-negative) circulating blood Treg cells. The origin of the receptors is a donor younger than 30 with juvenile idiopathic arthritis.

The chain carries TRBV6-6 and TRBJ2-7. CDR1 is MNHNY and CDR2 is SVGAGI in the germline V gene (reference sequence). This CDR3 is built from 12 residues. Nucleotide data are not available. CDR3 protein: CATDKGGYEQYF.

CDR3 protein: CASSLDNEQFF. The chain employs TRBV5-4 and TRBJ2-1. This CDR3 spans 11 amino acids. No DNA has been recorded. Germline V gene sequence: CDR1 SGHNT, CDR2 YYREEE (reference sequence).

The chain joins TRBV23-1 to TRBJ2-2. TRBV23-1 is treated as an ORF (open reading frame) with a function not yet certain. This CDR3 comprises 13 residues. The entry carries no DNA sequence. CDR3 residues: CASSPRVWRELFF.

This rearrangement joins TRBV5-4 to TRBJ1-2; TCRdb returns TRBD1, unconfirmable since there is no DNA. Germline assignment: CDR1 SGHNT and CDR2 YYREEE (reference sequence). This CDR3 has 15 amino acids. No DNA appears here. CDR3 loop: CASRLKTGSTYGYTF.

This sequence joins TRBV5-4 and TRBJ2-2; absent DNA, TCRdb's TRBD2 call cannot be checked. CDR1 is SGHNT, CDR2 YYREEE, per germline (reference sequence). The CDR3 spans 13 residues. A DNA sequence was not provided. The CDR3: CASSFERPGELFF. The complete variable domain, with remaining parts taken from reference TRBV5-4 and TRBJ2-2, reads ETGVTQSPTHLIKTRGQQVTLRCSSQSGHNTVSWYQQALGQGPQFIFQYYREEENGRGNFPPRFSGLQFPNYSSELNVNALELDDSALYLCASSFERPGELFFGEGSRLTVL.

The rearrangement joins TRBV4-1 to TRBJ2-2; as DNA is missing, the TRBD2 call by TCRdb cannot be tested. This CDR3 is built from 15 residues. The DNA sequence is not available. The V gene's germline CDR1 is MGHRA and CDR2 YSYEKL. CDR3 protein: CASSLGGPRGGELFF.

V gene TRBV10-3 combines with J gene TRBJ1-2; the TRBD1 assignment by TCRdb is unverifiable without DNA. CDR1 ENHRY and CDR2 SYGVKD come from the germline V gene. This CDR3 comprises 14 residues. Only the protein sequence is given. CDR3: CAISESNWDRYHTF.

The chain joins TRBV14 to TRBJ2-4. This CDR3 spans 15 amino acids. No coding sequence is recorded. Germline values: CDR1 SGHDN, CDR2 FVKESK. The CDR3: CASSQSPGDGNIQYF.

The chain is built from TRBV18 and TRBJ1-2; checking the TCRdb D call of TRBD1 is not possible without DNA. Per germline, CDR1 KGHSH and CDR2 LQKENI. The CDR3 spans 15 residues. A DNA sequence was not provided. The CDR3 here is CASSPPAQGGWGYTF.

The rearrangement links TRBV19 to TRBJ1-6; without DNA, the TCRdb call of TRBD1 cannot be checked. The germline CDR1 and CDR2 sequences are LNHDA and SQIVND (reference sequence). This CDR3 has 13 amino acids. The DNA is not on file. CDR3 sequence: CASRRGYNSPLHF.

This chain uses TRBV5-4 with TRBJ1-2. CDR1 is SGHNT and CDR2 is YYREEE in the germline V gene (reference sequence). The CDR3 loop spans 16 amino acids. The DNA is not on file. This chain's CDR3 is CASSSPGGWRDYGYTF.

The rearrangement joins TRBV5-1 to TRBJ1-6; TCRdb's D gene call, TRBD1, goes unchecked for lack of DNA. From germline, CDR1 is SGHRS and CDR2 YFSETQ. CDR3 length: 15 residues. DNA for this receptor is not on file. CDR3 residues: CASSRGQGQNSPLHF.

The chain joins TRBV5-4 to TRBJ1-1. CDR3 length equals 14 residues. A DNA sequence was not provided. Germline loops: CDR1 SGHNT, CDR2 YYREEE (reference sequence). The CDR3: CASSLDGRGRGGDF.

This chain links TRBV7-6 with TRBJ2-7; TCRdb's D call of TRBD2 is untestable without DNA. Germline CDR1 and CDR2: SGHVS and FNYEAQ. The CDR3 totals 16 residues. The record lacks a DNA sequence. CDR3 region: CASSLEGSGEPYEQYF.

This rearrangement joins TRBV6-1 to TRBJ2-7; TCRdb's D call, TRBD2, is unchecked because there is no DNA. This CDR3 comprises 14 residues. This entry has no DNA. Per germline, CDR1 MNHNS and CDR2 SASEGT. This CDR3 reads CASSELRGWYEQYF.

This sequence joins TRBV18 and TRBJ2-3; there is no DNA to check the TCRdb D call of TRBD2. This CDR3 spans 17 amino acids. The record lacks a DNA sequence. The germline gives CDR1 KGHSH, CDR2 LQKENI. This CDR3 is CASSPIPAGTSSSTQYF.

The chain carries TRBV4-3 and TRBJ1-2. Germline assignment: CDR1 LGHNA and CDR2 YSLEER. This CDR3 is built from 14 residues. The coding DNA is unavailable. The CDR3: CASSQGTNNYGYTF.

The chain couples TRBV6-4 to TRBJ2-2; TCRdb's D call of TRBD2 is untestable without DNA. The length of the CDR3 is 13 residues. There is no recorded DNA. The germline V gene has CDR1 MRHNA and CDR2 SNTAGT. CDR3 loop: CASSDGRTGELFF.

The chain has TRBV4-2 and TRBJ2-3; TCRdb indicates TRBD1, and absent DNA this call remains unverified. CDR3 length: 14 residues. No DNA appears here. Germline lookup yields CDR1 LGHNA and CDR2 YNFKEQ. CDR3: CASSQGPGEDTQYF.

The chain links TRBV19 to TRBJ1-1. This CDR3 has 16 amino acids. The DNA is not on file. Germline-derived CDR1 and CDR2 are LNHDA and SQIVND (reference sequence). CDR3 sequence: CASSIDQRPLNTEAFF.

The rearrangement uses TRBV4-2 and TRBJ2-7; TCRdb designates TRBD2, a call that cannot be tested without DNA. Per germline, CDR1 LGHNA and CDR2 YNFKEQ. The CDR3 spans 15 residues. No DNA was logged. The CDR3 protein is CASSRTAGGLYEQYF.

This chain connects TRBV14 to TRBJ2-1; with no DNA, the TCRdb D assignment of TRBD2 cannot be verified. This CDR3 has 15 amino acids. DNA for this receptor is not on file. Germline-derived CDR1 and CDR2 are SGHDN and FVKESK. CDR3 loop: CASSQGSVSYNEQFF.

The genes are TRBV30 and TRBJ2-7; TCRdb's D gene call, TRBD1, goes unchecked for lack of DNA. Germline loops: CDR1 GTSNPN, CDR2 SVGIG (reference sequence). The CDR3 loop spans 16 amino acids. Nucleotide data are not available. The CDR3 reads CAWSSGQGKSSYEQYF.